Listed below are T cell receptor beta chains from one sample, sequenced in a study of T cell repertoires in cytomegalovirus infection. TCRdb re-called the reads through MiXCR, storing one row per CDR3 protein. The sample contains 70,000 to 75,000 distinct CDR3 sequences, 4% of which appear only once. Input material: PBMCs. The receptors shown here come from a human donor in good health (CMV status not recorded). Some clones in this sample may be carry-over from other donors' samples. The CDR3 runs from the conserved cysteine through the conserved F or W. A D gene is named only where the DNA matches it firmly. Size is stated for part of the rows, as once, few or many counts, or as a class when the clone is expanded.

D,size,J,V,CDR3,DNA
TRBD2,.,TRBJ2-1,TRBV20-1,CSAKPGTSETYNEQFF,TGCAGTGCCAAACCGGGGACTAGCGAGACATACAATGAGCAGTTCTTC
.,many,TRBJ1-6,TRBV6-2/TRBV6-3,CASRSAGLNSPLHF,TGTGCCAGCAGGTCGGCAGGGTTAAATTCACCCCTCCACTTT
TRBD2,many,TRBJ2-1,TRBV15,CATSRSAGGEYNEQFF,TGTGCCACCAGCAGATCTGCGGGGGGGGAATACAATGAGCAGTTCTTC
.,many,TRBJ1-1,TRBV12-3/TRBV12-4,CASSERPHTEAFF,TGTGCCAGCAGTGAGAGACCACACACTGAAGCTTTCTTT
.,many,TRBJ1-5,TRBV4-2,CASSQDWGSNQPQHF,TGTGCCAGCAGCCAAGATTGGGGAAGCAATCAGCCCCAGCATTTT
.,many,TRBJ2-1,TRBV7-8,CASSLVGLSIGEQFF,TGTGCCAGCAGCTTAGTTGGACTCTCGATCGGGGAGCAGTTCTTC
.,.,TRBJ1-2,TRBV7-2,CASSLESPSLLTF,TGTGCCAGCAGCTTAGAGTCTCCCTCGCTCCTCACCTTC
TRBD1,many,TRBJ1-1,TRBV14,CASSQARQGEAFF,TGTGCCAGCAGCCAAGCCCGACAGGGGGAAGCTTTCTTT
.,many,TRBJ2-5,TRBV7-2,CASSVVRGQETQYF,TGTGCCAGCAGCGTCGTAAGGGGCCAAGAGACCCAGTACTTC
TRBD1,many,TRBJ1-4,TRBV10-3,CAISDPDRHEKLFF,TGTGCCATCAGTGACCCGGACAGGCACGAAAAACTGTTTTTT
TRBD2,few,TRBJ2-2,TRBV6-1,CASSTGRVNTGELFF,TGTGCCAGCAGTACCGGGAGGGTGAACACCGGGGAGCTGTTTTTT
.,many,TRBJ2-1,TRBV11-3,CASSPASVYNEQFF,TGTGCCAGCAGCCCGGCTAGCGTTTACAATGAGCAGTTCTTC
.,many,TRBJ2-5,TRBV7-2,CASSPPTGETQYF,TGTGCCAGCAGCCCACCTACGGGGGAGACCCAGTACTTC